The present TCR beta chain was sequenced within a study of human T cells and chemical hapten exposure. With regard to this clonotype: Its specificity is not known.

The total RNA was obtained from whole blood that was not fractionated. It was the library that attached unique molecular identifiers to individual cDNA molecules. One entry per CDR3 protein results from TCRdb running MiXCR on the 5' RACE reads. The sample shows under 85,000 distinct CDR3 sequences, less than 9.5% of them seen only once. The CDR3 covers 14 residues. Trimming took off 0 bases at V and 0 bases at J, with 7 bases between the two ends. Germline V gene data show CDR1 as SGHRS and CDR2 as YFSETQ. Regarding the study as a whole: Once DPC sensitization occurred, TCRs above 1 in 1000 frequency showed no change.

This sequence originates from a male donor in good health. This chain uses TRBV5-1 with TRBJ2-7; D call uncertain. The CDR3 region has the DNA TGCGCCAGCAGCTTGGAGACGGGCTCCTACGAGCAGTACTTC. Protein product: CASSLETGSYEQYF.